Each of the 14 T cell receptor beta chains below was sequenced from the same sample in a study of shared T cell receptors in the human thymus. Repertoires were generated with immunoSEQ multiplex PCR, while TCRdb's copy carries only in-frame clones and drops some. The data contain 640,000 or so clones, about 87% of them singletons. The same data also went into a second study, on human thymus T cells.

The sample was thymocytes. These TCRs come from a boy under two years old with a congenital heart defect.

This chain links TRBV27 with TRBJ1-6, with 7 bases lining up with TRBD1. This CDR3 is 17 amino acids long. The germline V gene has CDR1 MNHEY and CDR2 SMNVEV (reference sequence). V dropped 5 bases and J dropped 1; count of bases not matched to a gene: 8. The CDR3: CASSGDRVGSYNSPLHF. DNA for the CDR3: TGTGCCAGCAGTGGAGACAGGGTTGGGTCCTATAATTCACCCCTCCACTTT.

V usage is TRBV4-3 and J usage is TRBJ2-1; a weak D match, TRBD1 (6 bases). The CDR3 is 16 residues long. V lost 1 base, J lost 4 bases, and 14 bases lay in between. Germline values: CDR1 LGHNA, CDR2 YSLEER. The CDR3 nucleotides are TGCGCCAGCAGCCAAGGTGACAGGTTGTGGTACAATGAGCAGTTCTTC. As protein: CASSQGDRLWYNEQFF.

This clone has only one observation. This chain joins TRBV6-6 and TRBJ1-3, with D perhaps matching TRBD1 (5 bases). Trimming left V 6 bases short and J 0 bases short, with 12 bases between. There are 15 residues in the CDR3. Germline values: CDR1 MNHNY, CDR2 SVGAGI (reference sequence). CDR3 nucleotide sequence: TGTGCCAGCAGGGGGGGACTGAGCTCTGGAAACACCATATATTTT. Amino acid sequence: CASRGGLSSGNTIYF.

The CDR3 coding sequence is TGTGCCAGCAGCTTCCGGACAGAACCCTATTTCACAGATACGCAGTATTTT. Translating gives CASSFRTEPYFTDTQYF. The chain carries TRBV7-2 and TRBJ2-3; possibly TRBD1 for D (6 bases). The CDR3 runs to 17 residues. V was cut by 3 bases and J by 2 bases, with 18 bases left in between. Germline V gene lookup returns CDR1 SGHTA and CDR2 FQGNSA.

The gene calls are TRBV9 and TRBJ2-3; D is ambiguous. In germline, CDR1 is SGDLS, CDR2 YYNGEE. The CDR3 sequence is 12 residues long. The V gene lost 3 bases and the J gene lost 2 bases, with 4 bases spanning the gap. CDR3 sequence (DNA): TGTGCCAGCAGCGCCAACACAGATACGCAGTATTTT. Protein product: CASSANTDTQYF.

The chain couples TRBV28 to TRBJ1-1; TRBD1 is a possible D gene (5 bases). The germline CDR1 and CDR2 sequences are MDHEN and SYDVKM. This CDR3 is built from 15 residues. Trimming stripped 5 bases from V and 4 bases from J, with 17 bases between. CDR3 residues: CASSVPMGRGTEAFF. CDR3 bases: TGTGCCAGCAGTGTCCCCATGGGGAGGGGCACTGAAGCTTTCTTT.

The chain has TRBV4-3 and TRBJ1-5, with 7 bases aligning to TRBD1. The germline V gene has CDR1 LGHNA and CDR2 YSLEER. V gave up 6 bases and J gave up 2 bases; unmatched junction bases: 7. The CDR3 is 15 amino acids. CDR3 amino acids: CASSPGTVGNQPQHF. For the CDR3, the DNA is TGCGCCAGCAGTCCTGGGACAGTCGGCAATCAGCCCCAGCATTTT.

V is TRBV9 and J is TRBJ1-4; 8 bases are shared with TRBD1. The V gene's germline CDR1 is SGDLS and CDR2 YYNGEE. The CDR3 consists of 14 residues. With 4 bases clipped from V and 6 bases from J, the junction kept 5 bases outside the gene matches. DNA for the CDR3: TGTGCCAGCAGCCTTGACAGGGGAGATGAAAAACTGTTTTTT. This translates into CASSLDRGDEKLFF.

The J gene is TRBJ2-2, the V gene TRBV7-9; no clear D gene. From germline, CDR1 is SEHNR and CDR2 FQNEAQ (reference sequence). The germline V and J ends were trimmed by 2 bases and 7 bases, with 5 bases remaining between them. CDR3 size: 12 residues. This CDR3 reads CASSLYSGELFF. Written as DNA, the CDR3 is TGTGCCAGCAGCTTATACAGCGGGGAGCTGTTTTTT.

This clone was seen a few times. V usage is TRBV19 and J usage is TRBJ1-2, with D perhaps TRBD1 (5 bases). Per germline, CDR1 LNHDA and CDR2 SQIVND (reference sequence). V lost 6 bases and J 4 bases, leaving 12 bases between the germline ends. This CDR3 spans 13 amino acids. The CDR3 here is CASRRDYSYGYTF. The CDR3 DNA reads as TGTGCCAGTAGACGGGACTACTCCTATGGCTACACCTTC.

This chain joins TRBV5-1 and TRBJ2-5; 9 positions agree with TRBD1. The germline gives CDR1 SGHRS, CDR2 YFSETQ. The length of the CDR3 is 19 residues. Trimming at V came to 0 bases and at J to 3 bases, leaving 15 bases not matched to a gene. This CDR3 is CASSLAGTGNNRYEETQYF. CDR3 nucleotides: TGCGCCAGCAGCTTGGCCGGGACAGGGAATAACCGATATGAAGAGACCCAGTACTTC.

The chain has TRBV20-1 and TRBJ1-1, with D unclear. The CDR3 contains 11 residues. Germline assignment: CDR1 DFQATT and CDR2 SNEGSKA (reference sequence). The CDR3 DNA reads TGCAGCCCGCACATGAACACTGAAGCTTTCTTT. Protein product: CSPHMNTEAFF.

This clone was detected once. The chain recombines TRBV7-9 with TRBJ2-5; possible D gene TRBD2, 7 bases. Germline CDR1 SEHNR, CDR2 FQNEAQ (reference sequence). The CDR3 is 14 amino acids. Trimming removed 5 bases at V and 0 bases at J, with 10 bases between. The CDR3 here is CASSRRGHQETQYF. The CDR3 coding sequence is TGTGCCAGCAGCCGGCGGGGGCACCAAGAGACCCAGTACTTC.

The CDR3 here is CAISAAPYRGRGNQPQHF. The CDR3 nucleotides are TGTGCCATCAGTGCCGCCCCCTACAGGGGAAGGGGCAATCAGCCCCAGCATTTT. The chain is built from TRBV10-3 and TRBJ1-5, with 7 positions matching TRBD1. Germline CDR1 is ENHRY and CDR2 is SYGVKD. V was clipped by 4 bases and J by 2 bases; unmatched bases: 14. This CDR3 has 18 amino acids.